In this sample, the clone carrying this T cell receptor beta chain turned up once. Its antigen is not known. This specimen comes from a study of cytomegalovirus exposure and HLA in healthy donors. Study-wide background: Clustering assigned 81% of the approximately 390 genotyped donors to the Caucasian-associated ancestry cluster. Notes on the study in general: Donor immune exposure was known only as CMV serostatus.

The PCR made use of 60 Vbeta and 13 Jbeta primers. Clones were sequenced by immunoSEQ multiplex PCR, and TCRdb holds only the in-frame ones, with some missing. The data contain approximately 120,000 clones, about 81% of them singletons. The material sequenced was PBMCs. This TCR was sampled from a woman between 25 and 40 years old in good health and CMV-seronegative.

CDR3: CAISDPSGAFSYEQYF. CDR3 nucleotides: TGTGCCATCAGTGACCCTAGCGGGGCCTTCTCCTACGAGCAGTACTTC. The chain has TRBV10-3 and TRBJ2-7; 9 positions agree with TRBD2. The CDR3 has 16 amino acids. Trimming removed 3 bases from V and 0 bases from J; junction bases left unmatched: 6. Germline V gene data show CDR1 as ENHRY and CDR2 as SYGVKD.